This T cell receptor (beta chain) was found in a study of response to subunit inactivated influenza vaccine. This clonotype has only a few counts. Its antigen remains unidentified. Study-wide results and caveats: The authors proposed limited new T cell recruitment per seasonal influenza vaccination.

V lost 6 bases, J lost 0 bases, and 8 bases lay in between. CDR3 length: 13 residues. Germline values: CDR1 ENHRY, CDR2 SYGVKD. TCRdb re-called the RT-PCR reads with MiXCR, one entry per CDR3 protein. The sample contains 700,000 to 800,000 distinct CDR3 sequences, 18% of which appear only once. The starting material was PBMCs from blood, obtained 5 days after vaccination. This chain connects TRBV10-3 to TRBJ1-1; D is uncertain. The clonotype originates from a man aged 45-65 years who received an inactivated influenza vaccine. CDR3 in DNA: TGTGCCATCAGAGGCCCTTTGAACACTGAAGCTTTCTTT. Protein: CAIRGPLNTEAFF.